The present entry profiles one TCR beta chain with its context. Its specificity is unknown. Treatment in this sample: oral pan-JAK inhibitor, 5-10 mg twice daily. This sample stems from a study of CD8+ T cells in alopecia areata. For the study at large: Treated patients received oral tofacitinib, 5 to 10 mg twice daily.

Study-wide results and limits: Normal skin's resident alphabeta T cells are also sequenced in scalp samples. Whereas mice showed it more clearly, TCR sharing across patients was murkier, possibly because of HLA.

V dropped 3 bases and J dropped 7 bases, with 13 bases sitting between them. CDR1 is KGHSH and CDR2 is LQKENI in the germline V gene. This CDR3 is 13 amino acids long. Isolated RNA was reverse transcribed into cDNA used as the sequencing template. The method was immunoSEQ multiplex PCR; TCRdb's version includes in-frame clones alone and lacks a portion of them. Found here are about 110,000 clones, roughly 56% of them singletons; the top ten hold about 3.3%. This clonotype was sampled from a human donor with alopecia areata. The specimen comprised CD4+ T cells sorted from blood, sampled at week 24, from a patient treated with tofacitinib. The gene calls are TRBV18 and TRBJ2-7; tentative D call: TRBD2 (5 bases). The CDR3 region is CASSPGDSREQYF. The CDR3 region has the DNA TGTGCCAGCTCACCCGGGGATTCAAGGGAGCAGTACTTC. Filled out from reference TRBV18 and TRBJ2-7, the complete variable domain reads NAGVMQNPRHLVRRRGQEARLRCSPMKGHSHVYWYRQLPEEGLKFMVYLQKENIIDESGMPKERFSAEFPKEGPSILRIQQVVRGDSAAYFCASSPGDSREQYFGPGTRLTVT.